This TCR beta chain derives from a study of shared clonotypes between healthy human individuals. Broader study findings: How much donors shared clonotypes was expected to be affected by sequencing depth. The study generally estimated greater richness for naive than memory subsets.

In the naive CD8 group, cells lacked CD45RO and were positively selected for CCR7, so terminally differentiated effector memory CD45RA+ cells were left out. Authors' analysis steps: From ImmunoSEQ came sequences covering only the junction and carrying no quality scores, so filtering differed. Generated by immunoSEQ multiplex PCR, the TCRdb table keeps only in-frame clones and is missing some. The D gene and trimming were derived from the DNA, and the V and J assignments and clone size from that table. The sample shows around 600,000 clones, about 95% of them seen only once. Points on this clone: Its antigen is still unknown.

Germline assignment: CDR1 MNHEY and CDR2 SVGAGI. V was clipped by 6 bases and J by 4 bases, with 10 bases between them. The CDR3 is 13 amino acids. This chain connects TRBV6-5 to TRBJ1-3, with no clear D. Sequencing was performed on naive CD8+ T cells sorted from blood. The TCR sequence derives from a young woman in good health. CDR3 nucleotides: TGTGCCAGCAGAGAGATAGACGGAAACACCATATATTTT. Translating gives CASREIDGNTIYF.